This T cell receptor (beta chain) was recovered during a study of T cell responses to AZD1222 COVID-19 vaccine. Measured with immunoSEQ multiplex PCR; TCRdb has only the in-frame clones, and not every one. The data contain more than 90,000 clones, 70% to 85% of them singletons. From germline, CDR1 is SGHRS and CDR2 YFSETQ. The CDR3 has 16 residues. V was trimmed by 0 bases and J by 5 bases, leaving 14 bases between them. The input for sequencing was peripheral blood, taken 28 days after the second AZD1222 dose. V is TRBV5-1 and J is TRBJ1-4, with D possibly being TRBD1 (6 bases). The receptor was derived from an adult who received the AZD1222 COVID-19 vaccine. In DNA form, the CDR3 reads TGCGCCAGCAGCTTGGAGGTGGGGGGCCCGAATGAAAAACTGTTTTTT. Amino acids: CASSLEVGGPNEKLFF.